This TCR beta chain is from a study of shared clonotypes between healthy human individuals. The table came from immunoSEQ multiplex PCR; TCRdb's copy has only in-frame clones and leaves some out. The sample carries 400,000 to 500,000 clones, about 79% recorded once. All of the donors resided in Nashville, Tennessee, and each was a Caucasian adult. The V end was cut by 4 bases, the J end by 8 bases, with 9 bases between. The V gene's germline CDR1 is MDHEN and CDR2 SYDVKM. The CDR3 contains 12 residues. Only one count was recorded for this clone. This rearrangement joins TRBV28 to TRBJ2-1; no firm D call. This receptor was taken from a woman in her thirties or forties in good health. Some clones in this sample may be carry-over from other donors' samples. Sequenced: PBMCs. DNA of the CDR3: TGTGCCAGCAGTTATTATGGCGATGAGCAGTTCTTC. The encoded protein is CASSYYGDEQFF.